This T cell receptor beta chain emerged from a study of OX40 agonist ivuxolimab in advanced cancers. Here immunoSEQ multiplex PCR was the method, and the copy in TCRdb shows in-frame clones only, minus some. The repertoire consists of more than 75,000 clones, with around 80% occurring once and the leading ten covering approximately 7%. V shed 2 bases and J 0 bases; nucleotides not matched to a gene: 15. CDR1 and CDR2 (germline): GTSNPN, SVGIG (reference sequence). This CDR3 has 18 amino acids. This TCR was recovered from an adult with an advanced solid tumor such as melanoma, head and neck, liver or kidney cancer. The material was CD4+ or CD8+ T cells sorted from blood, obtained in a trial of the OX40 agonist ivuxolimab. The J gene is TRBJ2-5, the V gene TRBV30; 7 nucleotides agree with TRBD1. CDR3 sequence reads: CAWSPRTPFQGDQETQYF. DNA of the CDR3: TGTGCCTGGAGTCCTCGGACACCATTCCAGGGGGACCAAGAGACCCAGTACTTC.